Reported below is one T cell receptor (beta chain). Clones were sequenced by immunoSEQ multiplex PCR, and TCRdb holds only the in-frame ones, with some missing. Of about 150,000 clones detected, about nine tenths appear once; the ten largest clones hold about 4.1%. The data derive from a study of blood T cell repertoires in COVID-19. Study-level background: The samples span acute and convalescent COVID-19 from the United States, Italy and Spain.

Those enrolled, adults aged 18 to 89 years, came from 24 US areas. Donors were grouped by their self-reported clinical history. The recovered donors of Cohort 3 showed two negative PCRs, clearance, or symptom resolution. The CDR3 runs 16 residues. V dropped 6 bases and J dropped 1 base, with 16 bases sitting between them. The germline gives CDR1 SGHTA, CDR2 FQGNSA. Input material: PBMCs or T cells enriched from blood (not recorded which). This sequence was found in a man aged 50-60 years who had recovered from COVID-19. J is TRBJ2-4 and V is TRBV7-2, with a tentative D call TRBD2 (7 bases). CDR3 sequence (DNA): TGTGCCAGCAGTCCAGGGGCGGGAGTTGCCAAAAACATTCAGTACTTC. Translation gives CASSPGAGVAKNIQYF.